Listed here is a single T cell receptor beta chain. The clone's antigen remains unknown. Base quality data are lacking; no much larger clone is found one base away. V lost 4 bases and J lost 7 bases, and the count of bases not matched to a germline gene is 7. There are 15 amino acids in the CDR3, from cysteine to phenylalanine inclusive. Only CDR3 DNA remains: 45 bases, in frame from the first base. CDR1 MRHNA and CDR2 SNTAGT were looked up in the germline V gene. This entry is derived from a study of control samples from healthy donors and cancer patients (dated by TCRdb to about 2020). The library was made by the immunoSEQ multiplex PCR assay. Sourced from immuneACCESS, this table was stored by TCRdb with only in-frame sequences that have V and J called. A share of the clones is absent; for the studies checked, an unresolved V gene accounts for under half, and the remainder has no known explanation. This sample gives roughly 92,000 clones in total; roughly nine tenths of them show up just once. The ten largest account for about 1.3% of the sample.

The source is a woman aged 45-65 years in good health. The rearrangement combines TRBV6-4 with TRBJ2-1; TRBD2 lines up with 10 middle nucleotides. What was sequenced was blood. The CDR3 protein is CASSVAGGPGNEQFF. The nucleotides are TGTGCCAGCAGTGTAGCGGGGGGCCCTGGAAATGAGCAGTTCTTC.